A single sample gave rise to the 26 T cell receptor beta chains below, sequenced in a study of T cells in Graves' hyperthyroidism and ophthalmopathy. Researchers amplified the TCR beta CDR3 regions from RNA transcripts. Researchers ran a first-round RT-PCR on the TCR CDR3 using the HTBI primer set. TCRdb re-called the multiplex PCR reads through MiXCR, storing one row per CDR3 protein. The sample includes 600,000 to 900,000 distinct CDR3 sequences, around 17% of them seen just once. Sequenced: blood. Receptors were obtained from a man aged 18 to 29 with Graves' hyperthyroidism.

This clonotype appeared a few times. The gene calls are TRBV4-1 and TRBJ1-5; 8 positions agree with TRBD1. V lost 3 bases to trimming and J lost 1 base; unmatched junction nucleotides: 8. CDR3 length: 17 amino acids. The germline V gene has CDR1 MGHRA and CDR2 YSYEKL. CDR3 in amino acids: CASSQEGTGGSNQPQHF. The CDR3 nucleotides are TGCGCCAGCAGCCAGGAAGGGACAGGTGGAAGCAATCAGCCCCAGCATTTT.

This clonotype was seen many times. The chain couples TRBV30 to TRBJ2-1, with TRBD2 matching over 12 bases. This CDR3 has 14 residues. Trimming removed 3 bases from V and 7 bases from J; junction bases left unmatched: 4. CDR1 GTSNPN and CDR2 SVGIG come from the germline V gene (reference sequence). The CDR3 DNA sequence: TGTGCCTGGAGCCCACTAGCGGGAGGTAATGAGCAGTTCTTC. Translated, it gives CAWSPLAGGNEQFF.

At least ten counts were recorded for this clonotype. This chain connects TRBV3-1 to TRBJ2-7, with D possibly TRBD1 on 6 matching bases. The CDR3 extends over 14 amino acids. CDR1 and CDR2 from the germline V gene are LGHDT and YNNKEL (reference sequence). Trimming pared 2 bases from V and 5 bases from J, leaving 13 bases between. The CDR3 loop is CASSQPPQGNEQYF. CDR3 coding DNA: TGTGCCAGCAGCCAACCGCCCCAGGGGAACGAGCAGTACTTC.

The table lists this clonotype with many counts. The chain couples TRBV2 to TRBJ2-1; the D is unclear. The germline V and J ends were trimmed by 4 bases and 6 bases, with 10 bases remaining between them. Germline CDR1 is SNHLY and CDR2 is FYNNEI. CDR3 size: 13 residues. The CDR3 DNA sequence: TGTGCCAGCAGTGGAAGTCGTTCCAATGAGCAGTTCTTC. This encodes CASSGSRSNEQFF.

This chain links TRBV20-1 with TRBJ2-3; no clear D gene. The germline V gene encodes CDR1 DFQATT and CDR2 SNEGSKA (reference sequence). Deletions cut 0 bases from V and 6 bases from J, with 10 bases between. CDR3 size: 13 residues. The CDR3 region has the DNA TGCAGTGCTAGAGATCGTGGGGTGGATACGCAGTATTTT. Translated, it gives CSARDRGVDTQYF.

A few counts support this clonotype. The CDR3 loop reads CASRLLGGREDSEQFF. In nucleotides, the CDR3 is TGTGCCAGCAGACTCCTAGGAGGGAGGGAAGACAGTGAGCAGTTCTTC. The rearrangement uses TRBV11-2 and TRBJ2-1; 7 nucleotides match TRBD2. Germline loops: CDR1 SGHAT, CDR2 FQNNGV. The CDR3 contains 16 residues. J was trimmed by 9 bases and V by 6 bases; bases with no gene match: 17.

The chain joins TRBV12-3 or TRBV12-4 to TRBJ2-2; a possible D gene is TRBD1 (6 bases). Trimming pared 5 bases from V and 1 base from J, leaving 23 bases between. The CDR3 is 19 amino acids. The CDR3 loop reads CASSLEHDPGTQNTGELFF. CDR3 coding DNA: TGTGCCAGCAGTCTAGAACACGACCCCGGGACACAGAACACCGGGGAGCTGTTTTTT.

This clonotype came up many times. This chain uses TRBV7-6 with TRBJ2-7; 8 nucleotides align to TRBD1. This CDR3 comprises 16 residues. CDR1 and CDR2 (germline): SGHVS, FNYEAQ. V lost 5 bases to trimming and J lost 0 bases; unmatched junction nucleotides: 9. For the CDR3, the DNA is TGTGCCAGCAGCCCGACCGGGGACAGGAGCTCCTACGAGCAGTACTTC. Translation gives CASSPTGDRSSYEQYF.

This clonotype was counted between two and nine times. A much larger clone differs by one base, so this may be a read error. The CDR3 loop is CASRGLEKAQYF. CDR3 nucleotide sequence: TGTGCCAGCCGCGGACTTGAAAAGGCCCAGTACTTC. The chain is built from TRBV12-3 or TRBV12-4 and TRBJ2-5, with D possibly matching TRBD2 (5 bases). V dropped 8 bases and J dropped 9 bases, with 16 bases sitting between them. The CDR3 contains 12 residues.

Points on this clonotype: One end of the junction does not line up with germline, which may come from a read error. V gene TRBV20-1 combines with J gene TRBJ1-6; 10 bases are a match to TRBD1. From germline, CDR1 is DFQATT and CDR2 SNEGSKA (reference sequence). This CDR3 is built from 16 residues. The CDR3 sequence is CSARSLPGQGNSPLHF. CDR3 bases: TGCAGTGCTAGATCGTTACCGGGACAGGGGAATTCACCTCTCCACTTT.

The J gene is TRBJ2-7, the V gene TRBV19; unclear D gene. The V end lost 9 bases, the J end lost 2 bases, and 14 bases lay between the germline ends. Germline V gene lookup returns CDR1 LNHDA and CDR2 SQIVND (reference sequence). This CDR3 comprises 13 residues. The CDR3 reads CARFRVSTYEQYF. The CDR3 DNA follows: TGTGCCAGATTCCGGGTCTCCACCTACGAGCAGTACTTC.

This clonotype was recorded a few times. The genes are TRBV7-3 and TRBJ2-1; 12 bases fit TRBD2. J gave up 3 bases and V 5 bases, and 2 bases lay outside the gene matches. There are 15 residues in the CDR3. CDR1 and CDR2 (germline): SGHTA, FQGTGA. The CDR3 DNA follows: TGTGCCAGCAGCCGGACTAGCGGGGACTACAATGAGCAGTTCTTC. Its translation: CASSRTSGDYNEQFF.

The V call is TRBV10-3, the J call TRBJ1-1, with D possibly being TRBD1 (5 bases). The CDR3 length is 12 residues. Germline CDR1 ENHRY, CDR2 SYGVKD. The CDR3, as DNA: TGTGTCACTTCAGGGCTGAACACTGAAGCTTTCTTT. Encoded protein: CVTSGLNTEAFF.

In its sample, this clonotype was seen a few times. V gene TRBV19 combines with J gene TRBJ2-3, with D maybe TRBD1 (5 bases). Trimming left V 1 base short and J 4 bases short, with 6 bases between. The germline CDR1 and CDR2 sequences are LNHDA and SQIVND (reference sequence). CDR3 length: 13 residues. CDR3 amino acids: CASSIVGADTQYF. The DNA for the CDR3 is TGTGCCAGTAGTATAGTAGGGGCAGATACGCAGTATTTT.

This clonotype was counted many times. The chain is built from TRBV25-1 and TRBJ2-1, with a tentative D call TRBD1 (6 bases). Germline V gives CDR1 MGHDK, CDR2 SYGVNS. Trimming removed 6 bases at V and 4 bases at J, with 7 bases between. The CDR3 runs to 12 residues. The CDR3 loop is CASRGGYNEQFF. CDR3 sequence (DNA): TGTGCCAGCAGAGGGGGTTACAATGAGCAGTTCTTC.

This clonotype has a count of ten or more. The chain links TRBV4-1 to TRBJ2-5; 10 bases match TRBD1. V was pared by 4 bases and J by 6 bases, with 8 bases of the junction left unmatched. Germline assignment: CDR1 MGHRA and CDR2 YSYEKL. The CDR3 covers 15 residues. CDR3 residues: CASSLTGGGSQTQYF. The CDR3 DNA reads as TGCGCCAGCAGCCTGACAGGGGGCGGGAGCCAGACCCAGTACTTC.

The chain's CDR3 is CASSSEAFF. The DNA for the CDR3 is TGTGCCAGCAGCTCTGAAGCTTTCTTT. The V gene is TRBV7-9, the J gene TRBJ1-1; no firm D call. The germline gives CDR1 SEHNR, CDR2 FQNEAQ (reference sequence). The CDR3 sequence is 9 residues long. V lost 4 bases and J lost 6, with 0 bases in between.

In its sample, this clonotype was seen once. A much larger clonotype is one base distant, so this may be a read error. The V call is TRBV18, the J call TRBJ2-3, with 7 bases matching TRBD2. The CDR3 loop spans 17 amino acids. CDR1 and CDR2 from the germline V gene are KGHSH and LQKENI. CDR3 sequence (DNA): TGTGCCAGCTCACCACCGGGGGGGTGGAGGCGCACAGATGCGCAGTATTTT. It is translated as CASSPPGGWRRTDAQYF. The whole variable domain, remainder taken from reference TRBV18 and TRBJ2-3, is NAGVMQNPRHLVRRRGQEARLRCSPMKGHSHVYWYRQLPEEGLKFMVYLQKENIIDESGMPKERFSAEFPKEGPSILRIQQVVRGDSAAYFCASSPPGGWRRTDAQYFGPGTRLTVL.

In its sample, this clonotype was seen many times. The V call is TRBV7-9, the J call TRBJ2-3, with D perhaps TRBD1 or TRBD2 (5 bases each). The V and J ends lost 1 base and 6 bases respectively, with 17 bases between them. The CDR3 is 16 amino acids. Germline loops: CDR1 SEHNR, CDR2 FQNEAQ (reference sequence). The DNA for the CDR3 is TGTGCCAGCAGCTTAGTGGGACGGGACCCTACGGATACGCAGTATTTT. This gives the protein CASSLVGRDPTDTQYF. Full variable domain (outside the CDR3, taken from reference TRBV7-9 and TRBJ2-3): DTGVSQNPRHKITKRGQNVTFRCDPISEHNRLYWYRQTLGQGPEFLTYFQNEAQLEKSRLLSDRFSAERPKGSFSTLEIQRTEQGDSAMYLCASSLVGRDPTDTQYFGPGTRLTVL.

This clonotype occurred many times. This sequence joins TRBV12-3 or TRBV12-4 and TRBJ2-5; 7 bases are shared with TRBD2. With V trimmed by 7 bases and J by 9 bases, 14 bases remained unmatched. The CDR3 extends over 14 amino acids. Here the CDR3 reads CASIPNGGKGAQYF. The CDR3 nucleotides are TGTGCCAGCATCCCGAACGGGGGGAAAGGGGCCCAGTACTTC.

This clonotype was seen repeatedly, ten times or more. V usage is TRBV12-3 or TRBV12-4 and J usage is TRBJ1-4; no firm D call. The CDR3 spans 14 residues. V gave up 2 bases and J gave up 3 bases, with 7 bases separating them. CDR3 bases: TGTGCCAGCAGTTTAATACAGCCTAATGAAAAACTGTTTTTT. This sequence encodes CASSLIQPNEKLFF.

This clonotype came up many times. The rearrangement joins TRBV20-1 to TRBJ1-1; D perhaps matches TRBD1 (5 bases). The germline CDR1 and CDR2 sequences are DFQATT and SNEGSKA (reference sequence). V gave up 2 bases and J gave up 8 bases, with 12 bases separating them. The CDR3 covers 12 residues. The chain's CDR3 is CSARSGQGEAFF. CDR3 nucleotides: TGCAGTGCTAGATCCGGGCAGGGAGAAGCTTTCTTT.

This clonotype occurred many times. The CDR3 loop reads CASSSGPDKADTQYF. For the CDR3, the DNA is TGTGCCAGCAGCTCCGGACCCGACAAGGCAGATACGCAGTATTTT. The V and J genes are TRBV11-2 and TRBJ2-3, with D unresolved. Trimming took off 4 bases at V and 4 bases at J, with 15 bases between the two ends. CDR3 length equals 15 residues. CDR1 and CDR2 from the germline V gene are SGHAT and FQNNGV.

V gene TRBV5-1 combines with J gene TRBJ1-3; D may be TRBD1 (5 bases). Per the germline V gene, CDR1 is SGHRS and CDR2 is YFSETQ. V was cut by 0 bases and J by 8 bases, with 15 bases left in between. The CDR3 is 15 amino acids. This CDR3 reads CASSLATRVGDTIYF. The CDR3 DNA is TGCGCCAGCAGCTTGGCTACCAGGGTAGGAGACACCATATATTTT.

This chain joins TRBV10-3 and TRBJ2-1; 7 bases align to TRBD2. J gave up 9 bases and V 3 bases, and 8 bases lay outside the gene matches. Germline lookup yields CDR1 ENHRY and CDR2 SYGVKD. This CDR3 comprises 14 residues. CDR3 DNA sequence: TGTGCCATCAGTGATCGTGGGAGGGCCTCTGAGCAGTTCTTC. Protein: CAISDRGRASEQFF.

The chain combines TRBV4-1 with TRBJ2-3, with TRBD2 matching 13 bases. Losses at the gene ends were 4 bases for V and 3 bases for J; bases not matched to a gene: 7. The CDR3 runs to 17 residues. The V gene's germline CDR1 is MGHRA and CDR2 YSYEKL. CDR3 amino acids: CASSRVLGLAGTDTQYF. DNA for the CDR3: TGCGCCAGCAGCCGCGTTTTGGGACTAGCGGGAACAGATACGCAGTATTTT.